Listed below are T cell receptor beta chains from one sample, sequenced in a study of OX40 agonist ivuxolimab in advanced cancers. Only in-frame clones appear in the TCRdb table, and some are missing; sequencing was by immunoSEQ multiplex PCR. Of some 67,000 clones in the sample, approximately 90% were seen once. Sequenced here: CD4+ or CD8+ T cells sorted from blood, sampled in a trial of the OX40 agonist ivuxolimab. These receptors were collected from an adult with an advanced solid tumor such as melanoma, head and neck, liver or kidney cancer. CDR3s include the opening cysteine and the closing phenylalanine or tryptophan. D genes are given only for firm matches. A row's size may be missing; if present it is once, few, many or a size class.

v_gene	j_gene	abundance	d_gene	CDR3aa	CDR3nt
TRBV28	TRBJ2-3	.	TRBD1	CASSNRDRPTLDTQYF	TGTGCCAGCAGTAACCGGGACAGACCTACCTTAGATACGCAGTATTTT
TRBV7-2	TRBJ1-2	once	TRBD1	CASSWTGGNYGYTF	TGTGCCAGCAGCTGGACAGGGGGCAACTATGGCTACACCTTC
TRBV2	TRBJ2-1	.	.	CASSEEDPWDEQFF	TGTGCCAGCAGTGAAGAGGACCCTTGGGATGAGCAGTTCTTC
TRBV6-1	TRBJ2-2	once	.	CASWGNTGELFF	TGTGCCAGTTGGGGGAACACCGGGGAGCTGTTTTTT
TRBV7-9	TRBJ2-2	once	.	CASSLVVDTGELFF	TGTGCCAGCAGCTTAGTGGTCGACACCGGGGAGCTGTTTTTT
TRBV2	TRBJ1-6	.	.	CASSVGKAANSPLHF	TGTGCCAGCAGTGTTGGAAAGGCAGCTAATTCACCCCTCCACTTT
TRBV6-1	TRBJ2-3	.	TRBD2	CASTQLAGGTDTQYF	TGTGCCAGCACCCAACTAGCGGGGGGGACAGATACGCAGTATTTT
TRBV5-1	TRBJ1-2	.	.	CASNQRAGTSDGYTF	TGCGCCAGCAACCAAAGGGCGGGGACCTCCGATGGCTACACCTTC
TRBV27	TRBJ2-1	.	.	CASSYSSSSYNEQFF	TGTGCCAGCAGTTATTCTTCCAGCTCCTACAATGAGCAGTTCTTC
TRBV28	TRBJ2-7	.	TRBD1	CASRTGYSSYEQYF	TGTGCCAGCAGGACAGGGTACAGCTCCTACGAGCAGTACTTC
TRBV7-6	TRBJ2-1	.	.	CASSPTTSSYNEQFF	TGTGCCAGCAGCCCAACGACTAGCTCCTACAATGAGCAGTTCTTC
TRBV6-1	TRBJ1-6	few	.	CASSEGDYYNSPLHF	TGTGCCAGCAGTGAAGGAGACTACTATAATTCACCCCTCCACTTT
TRBV18	TRBJ1-1	few	.	CASSPQGTNTEAFF	TGTGCCAGCTCTCCCCAGGGGACGAACACTGAAGCTTTCTTT
TRBV10-3	TRBJ2-7	.	.	CAISESSVTGQYF	TGTGCCATCAGTGAGTCGAGCGTAACAGGGCAGTACTTC
TRBV9	TRBJ1-6	once	TRBD1	CASSPRDRGNSPLHF	TGTGCCAGCAGCCCAAGAGACAGGGGCAATTCACCCCTCCACTTT
TRBV19	TRBJ2-3	once	.	CASSSRTYTQYF	TGTGCCAGTAGTTCCCGGACTTATACGCAGTATTTT
TRBV5-5	TRBJ1-5	.	.	CASSLGQVNQPQHF	TGTGCCAGCAGCTTGGGACAGGTCAACCAGCCCCAGCATTTT
TRBV30	TRBJ2-7	.	TRBD1	CAWSSGQGFSYEQYF	TGTGCCTGGAGTTCGGGACAGGGGTTCTCCTACGAGCAGTACTTC
TRBV5-5	TRBJ1-1	.	.	CASSLSSGVNTEAFF	TGTGCCAGCAGCTTGTCTTCAGGGGTTAATACTGAAGCTTTCTTT
TRBV5-4	TRBJ2-5	once	TRBD1	CASSPEGQGTRTQYF	TGTGCCAGCAGCCCCGAGGGACAGGGTACGAGGACCCAGTACTTC
TRBV5-4	TRBJ2-3	.	.	CASSSGSTDTQYF	TGTGCCAGCAGCTCGGGCAGCACAGATACGCAGTATTTT
TRBV20-1	TRBJ1-1	.	.	CSARKPTEAFF	TGCAGTGCTAGAAAACCCACTGAAGCTTTCTTT
TRBV6-6	TRBJ1-6	.	.	CASSGGPDSPLHF	TGTGCCAGCAGCGGAGGCCCCGATTCACCCCTCCACTTT
TRBV5-1	TRBJ1-1	.	.	CASSLGGALDTEAFF	TGCGCCAGCAGCTTAGGAGGGGCCTTGGACACTGAAGCTTTCTTT
TRBV5-6	TRBJ2-3	.	TRBD1	CASSLEGTGRGTDTQYF	TGTGCCAGCAGCTTGGAGGGGACAGGAAGGGGGACAGATACGCAGTATTTT
TRBV2	TRBJ2-3	.	TRBD1	CASSDRVTDTQYF	TGTGCCAGCAGCGACAGGGTGACAGATACGCAGTATTTT
TRBV7-9	TRBJ1-1	few	.	CASSYIPNTEAFF	TGTGCCAGCAGCTATATTCCGAACACTGAAGCTTTCTTT
TRBV7-9	TRBJ2-5	once	.	CASSPPSREETQYF	TGTGCCAGCAGCCCCCCATCGAGGGAAGAGACCCAGTACTTC
TRBV2	TRBJ2-7	.	.	CASSDLTGGSYEQYF	TGTGCCAGCAGTGATTTGACAGGAGGCTCCTACGAGCAGTACTTC
TRBV10-1	TRBJ1-1	.	.	CASSEGNTEAFF	TGCGCCAGCAGTGAGGGGAACACTGAAGCTTTCTTT
TRBV20-1	TRBJ1-2	.	.	CSGTQNYGYTF	TGCAGTGGGACCCAGAACTATGGCTACACCTTC
TRBV27	TRBJ2-1	.	.	CASSFRGPENEQFF	TGTGCCAGCAGTTTCCGGGGGCCGGAGAATGAGCAGTTCTTC
TRBV10-2	TRBJ2-7	.	.	CASKEDIDYLSYEQYF	TGCGCCAGTAAAGAGGATATCGACTACCTTTCCTACGAGCAGTACTTC
TRBV19	TRBJ2-1	.	TRBD2	CASSNGGLAGGPNEQFF	TGTGCCAGTAGCAACGGGGGCCTAGCGGGGGGGCCGAATGAGCAGTTCTTC
TRBV4-2	TRBJ2-1	.	.	CASSQEGTSYNEQFF	TGTGCCAGCAGCCAAGAAGGCACGTCCTACAATGAGCAGTTCTTC
TRBV5-1	TRBJ2-3	.	.	CASSPDPSGDTQYF	TGCGCCAGCAGCCCGGACCCTTCCGGGGATACGCAGTATTTT
TRBV6-1	TRBJ2-1	.	.	CASSKDFNSYNEQFF	TGTGCCAGCAGTAAGGACTTTAACTCCTACAATGAGCAGTTCTTC
TRBV27	TRBJ1-1	.	.	CASSLDRLYMNTEAFF	TGTGCCAGCAGTTTAGACAGATTATATATGAACACTGAAGCTTTCTTT
TRBV7-9	TRBJ1-1	.	.	CASSGPGTMNTEAFF	TGTGCCAGCAGCGGACCCGGGACCATGAACACTGAAGCTTTCTTT
TRBV5-4	TRBJ2-3	.	TRBD2	CASHQRGGGLGTDTQYF	TGTGCCAGCCACCAGCGGGGGGGCGGTTTGGGCACAGATACGCAGTATTTT
TRBV11-2	TRBJ2-5	.	TRBD2	CASSFLAGGKETQYF	TGTGCCAGCAGCTTCCTAGCGGGGGGGAAGGAGACCCAGTACTTC
TRBV23-1	TRBJ2-3	.	.	CASSPGLKVGPSSTDTQYF	TGCGCCAGCAGTCCCGGACTCAAGGTGGGACCTTCTAGCACAGATACGCAGTATTTT
TRBV5-4	TRBJ2-3	once	TRBD1	CASSPGTGGDTDTQYF	TGTGCCAGCAGCCCCGGGACAGGGGGGGACACAGATACGCAGTATTTT
TRBV27	TRBJ2-1	.	.	CASSLESHSFSYNEQFF	TGTGCCAGCAGTTTAGAGTCTCACTCCTTCTCCTACAATGAGCAGTTCTTC
TRBV2	TRBJ1-1	.	TRBD1	CASAWTGQVEAFF	TGTGCCAGCGCGTGGACAGGGCAGGTTGAAGCTTTCTTT
TRBV9	TRBJ1-2	few	TRBD1	CASSLGTGGQNYGYTF	TGTGCCAGCAGCCTGGGGACAGGGGGCCAAAACTATGGCTACACCTTC
TRBV7-2	TRBJ1-3	.	.	CASSLTGTSGNTIYF	TGTGCCAGCAGCTTAACCGGGACCTCTGGAAACACCATATATTTT
TRBV11-3	TRBJ2-1	.	.	CASSSTVNEQFF	TGTGCCAGCAGCTCGACAGTCAATGAGCAGTTCTTC
TRBV5-1	TRBJ2-7	.	.	CASSHPVTYEQYF	TGCGCCAGCAGCCATCCAGTTACCTACGAGCAGTACTTC
TRBV25-1	TRBJ2-2	.	.	CASSEAPGSGTGELFF	TGTGCCAGCAGTGAAGCCCCAGGGAGCGGCACCGGGGAGCTGTTTTTT